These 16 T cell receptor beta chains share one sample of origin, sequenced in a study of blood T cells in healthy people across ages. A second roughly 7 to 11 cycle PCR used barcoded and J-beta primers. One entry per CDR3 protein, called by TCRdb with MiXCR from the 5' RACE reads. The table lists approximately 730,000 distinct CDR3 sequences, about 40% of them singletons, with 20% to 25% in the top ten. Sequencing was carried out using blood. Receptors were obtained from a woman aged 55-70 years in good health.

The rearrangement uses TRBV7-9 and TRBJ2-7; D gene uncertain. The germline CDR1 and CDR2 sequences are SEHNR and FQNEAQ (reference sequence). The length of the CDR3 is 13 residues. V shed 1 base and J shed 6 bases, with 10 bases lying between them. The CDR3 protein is CASSLDLEFEQYF. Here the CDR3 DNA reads TGTGCCAGCAGCTTAGATCTGGAGTTCGAGCAGTACTTC.

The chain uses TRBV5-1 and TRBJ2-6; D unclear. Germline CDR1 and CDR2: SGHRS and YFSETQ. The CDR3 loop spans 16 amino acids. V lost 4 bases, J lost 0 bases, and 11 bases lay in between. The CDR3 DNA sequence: TGCGCCAGCAGCGGCAGGACGTACTCTGGGGCCAACGTCCTGACTTTC. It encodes CASSGRTYSGANVLTF. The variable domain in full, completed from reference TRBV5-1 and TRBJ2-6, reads KAGVTQTPRYLIKTRGQQVTLSCSPISGHRSVSWYQQTPGQGLQFLFEYFSETQRNKGNFPGRFSGRQFSNSRSEMNVSTLELGDSALYLCASSGRTYSGANVLTFGAGSRLTVL.

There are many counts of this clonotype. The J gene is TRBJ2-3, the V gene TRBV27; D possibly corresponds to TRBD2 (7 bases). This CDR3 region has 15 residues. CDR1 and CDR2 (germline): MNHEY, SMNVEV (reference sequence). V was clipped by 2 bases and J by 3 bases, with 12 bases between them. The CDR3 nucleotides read TGTGCCAGCAGTTTAGGGGGGGGCCTAACAGATACGCAGTATTTT. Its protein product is CASSLGGGLTDTQYF.

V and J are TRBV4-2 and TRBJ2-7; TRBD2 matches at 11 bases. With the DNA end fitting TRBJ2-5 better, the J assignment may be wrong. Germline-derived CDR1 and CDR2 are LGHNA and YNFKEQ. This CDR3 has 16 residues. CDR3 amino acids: CASRTSRSGGAETQYF. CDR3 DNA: TGTGCCAGCCGCACTTCGCGTAGCGGGGGGGCTGAGACCCAGTACTTC.

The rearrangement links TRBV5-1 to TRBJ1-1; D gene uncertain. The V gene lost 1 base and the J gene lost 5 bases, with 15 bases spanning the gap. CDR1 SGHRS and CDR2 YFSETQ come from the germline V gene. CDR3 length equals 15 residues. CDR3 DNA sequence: TGCGCCAGCAGCTTGAGGCCCCGGGAGCCAACTGAAGCTTTCTTT. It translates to CASSLRPREPTEAFF. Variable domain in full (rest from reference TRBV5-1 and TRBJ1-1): KAGVTQTPRYLIKTRGQQVTLSCSPISGHRSVSWYQQTPGQGLQFLFEYFSETQRNKGNFPGRFSGRQFSNSRSEMNVSTLELGDSALYLCASSLRPREPTEAFFGQGTRLTVV.

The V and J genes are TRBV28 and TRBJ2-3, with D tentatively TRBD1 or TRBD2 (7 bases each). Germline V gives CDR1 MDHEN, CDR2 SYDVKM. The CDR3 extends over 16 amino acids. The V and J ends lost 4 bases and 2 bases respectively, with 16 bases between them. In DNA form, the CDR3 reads TGTGCCAGCAGTTCCTTGGGGAGGGGGCCCACAGATACGCAGTATTTT. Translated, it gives CASSSLGRGPTDTQYF.

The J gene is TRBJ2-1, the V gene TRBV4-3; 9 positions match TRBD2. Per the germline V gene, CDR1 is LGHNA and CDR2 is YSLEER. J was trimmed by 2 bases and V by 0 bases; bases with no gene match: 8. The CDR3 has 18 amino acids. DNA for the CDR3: TGCGCCAGCAGCCAAGAAAGATCTAGCGGGATACCCTACAATGAGCAGTTCTTC. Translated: CASSQERSSGIPYNEQFF.

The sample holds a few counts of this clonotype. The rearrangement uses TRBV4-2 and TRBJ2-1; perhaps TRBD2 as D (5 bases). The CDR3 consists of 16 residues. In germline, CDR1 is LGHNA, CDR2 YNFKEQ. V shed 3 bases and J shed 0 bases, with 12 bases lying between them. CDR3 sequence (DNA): TGTGCCAGCAGCCATGCTAGCTTAAGCTCCTACAATGAGCAGTTCTTC. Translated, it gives CASSHASLSSYNEQFF.

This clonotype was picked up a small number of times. This CDR3 is CASSQAGAGLGEQFF. CDR3 DNA: TGTGCCAGCAGCCAAGCGGGAGCGGGGTTAGGTGAGCAGTTCTTC. The V and J genes are TRBV3-1 and TRBJ2-1; 7 nucleotides match TRBD2. Trimming cost V 1 base and J 9 bases; bases outside gene matches: 9. Germline-derived CDR1 and CDR2 are LGHDT and YNNKEL (reference sequence). This CDR3 has 15 amino acids.

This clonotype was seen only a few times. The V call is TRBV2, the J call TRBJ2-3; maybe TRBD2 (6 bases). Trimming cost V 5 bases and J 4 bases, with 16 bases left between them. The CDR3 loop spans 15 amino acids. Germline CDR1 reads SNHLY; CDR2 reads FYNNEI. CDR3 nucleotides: TGTGCCAGCAGTCCAACGGCGGGGCTATCAGATACGCAGTATTTT. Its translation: CASSPTAGLSDTQYF.

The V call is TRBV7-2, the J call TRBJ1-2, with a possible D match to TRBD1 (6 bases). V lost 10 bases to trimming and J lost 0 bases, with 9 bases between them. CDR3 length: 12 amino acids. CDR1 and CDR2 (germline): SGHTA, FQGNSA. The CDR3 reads CAKDSPNYGYTF. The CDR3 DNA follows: TGTGCCAAGGACAGCCCTAACTATGGCTACACCTTC. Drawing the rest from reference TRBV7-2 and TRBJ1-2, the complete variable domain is GAGVSQSPSNKVTEKGKDVELRCDPISGHTALYWYRQSLGQGLEFLIYFQGNSAPDKSGLPSDRFSAERTGGSVSTLTIQRTQQEDSAVYLCAKDSPNYGYTFGSGTRLTVV.

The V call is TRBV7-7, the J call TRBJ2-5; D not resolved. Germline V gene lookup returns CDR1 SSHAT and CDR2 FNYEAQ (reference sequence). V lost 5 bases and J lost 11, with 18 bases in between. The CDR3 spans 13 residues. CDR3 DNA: TGTGCCAGCAGCGTAGATACCGGAAATGAGCAGTACTTC. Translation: CASSVDTGNEQYF.

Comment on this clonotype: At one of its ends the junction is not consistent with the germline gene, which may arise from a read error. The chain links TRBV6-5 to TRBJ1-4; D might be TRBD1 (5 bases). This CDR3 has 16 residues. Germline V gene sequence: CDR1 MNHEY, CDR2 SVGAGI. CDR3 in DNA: TGTGCCTGCAGTCGATCAGGGAGGACGTCTACTGAAAAACTGTTTTTT. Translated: CACSRSGRTSTEKLFF.

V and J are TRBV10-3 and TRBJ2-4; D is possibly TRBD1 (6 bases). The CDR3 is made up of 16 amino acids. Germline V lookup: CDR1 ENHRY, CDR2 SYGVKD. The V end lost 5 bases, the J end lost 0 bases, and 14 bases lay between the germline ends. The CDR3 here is CAISTPGQIAKNIQYF. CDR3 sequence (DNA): TGTGCCATCAGTACTCCGGGACAAATAGCCAAAAACATTCAGTACTTC.

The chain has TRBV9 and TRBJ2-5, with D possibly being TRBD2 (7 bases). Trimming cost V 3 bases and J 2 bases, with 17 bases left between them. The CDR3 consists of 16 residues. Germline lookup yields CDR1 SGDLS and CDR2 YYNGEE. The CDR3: CASSEGGASLQETQYF. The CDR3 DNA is TGTGCCAGCAGCGAGGGGGGGGCTAGTCTGCAAGAGACCCAGTACTTC.

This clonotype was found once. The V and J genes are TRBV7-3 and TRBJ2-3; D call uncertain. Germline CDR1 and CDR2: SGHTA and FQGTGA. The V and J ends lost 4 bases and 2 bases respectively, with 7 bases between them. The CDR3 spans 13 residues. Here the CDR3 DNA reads TGTGCCAGCAGCTCCACATACACAGATACGCAGTATTTT. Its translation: CASSSTYTDTQYF.